The next 3 T cell receptor beta chains were all read from a single sample in a study of CD8 T cells in Susac syndrome. Random hexamers primed reverse transcription of about 0.45 to 1 ug RNA. TCRdb recomputed calls from the immunoSEQ multiplex PCR reads with MiXCR, one row per CDR3 protein. The sample holds around 130,000 distinct CDR3 sequences, more than 75% seen once. Sequenced: CD8+ T cells from PBMCs. The origin of the receptors is a human donor with multiple sclerosis.

The chain uses TRBV7-2 and TRBJ2-7; the D gene is possibly TRBD2 (6 bases). The CDR3 length is 16 residues. The V end lost 5 bases, the J end lost 0 bases, and 17 bases lay between the germline ends. Germline V gene sequence: CDR1 SGHTA, CDR2 FQGNSA. The DNA of the CDR3 is TGTGCCAGCAGCGAATTCCGGGACTTCAGCTCCTACGAGCAGTACTTC. It specifies CASSEFRDFSSYEQYF. The variable domain in full, completed from reference TRBV7-2 and TRBJ2-7, reads GAGVSQSPSNKVTEKGKDVELRCDPISGHTALYWYRQSLGQGLEFLIYFQGNSAPDKSGLPSDRFSAERTGGSVSTLTIQRTQQEDSAVYLCASSEFRDFSSYEQYFGPGTRLTVT.

The rearrangement joins TRBV7-8 to TRBJ2-4; TRBD2 matches at 8 bases. The CDR3 sequence is 15 residues long. After removal of 3 bases from V and 2 bases from J, the junction contained 3 bases not matched to a gene. Germline CDR1 is SGHVS and CDR2 is FQNEAQ. The CDR3, as DNA: TGTGCCAGCAGCTTGTTAGCGGGATCCAAAAACATTCAGTACTTC. Translation gives CASSLLAGSKNIQYF.

The rearrangement links TRBV27 to TRBJ2-3; TRBD2 matches 7 bases. Per germline, CDR1 MNHEY and CDR2 SMNVEV (reference sequence). V shed 6 bases, J shed 4 bases, and the junction held 4 bases outside the gene matches. The CDR3 runs 13 residues. CDR3 region: CASREGGADTQYF. CDR3 in DNA: TGTGCCAGCAGGGAGGGAGGGGCAGATACGCAGTATTTT.